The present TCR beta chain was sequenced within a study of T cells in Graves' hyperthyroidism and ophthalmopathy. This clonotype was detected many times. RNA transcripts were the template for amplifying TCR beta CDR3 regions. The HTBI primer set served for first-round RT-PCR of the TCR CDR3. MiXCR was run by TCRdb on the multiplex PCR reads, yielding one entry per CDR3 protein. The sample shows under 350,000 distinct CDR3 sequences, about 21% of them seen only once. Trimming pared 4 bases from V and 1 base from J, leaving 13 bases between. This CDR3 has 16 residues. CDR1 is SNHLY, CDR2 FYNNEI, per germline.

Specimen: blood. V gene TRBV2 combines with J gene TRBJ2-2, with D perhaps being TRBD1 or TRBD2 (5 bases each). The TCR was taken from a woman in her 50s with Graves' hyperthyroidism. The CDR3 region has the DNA TGTGCCAGCAGTGCCCAGGGAGTAGTGAACACCGGGGAGCTGTTTTTT. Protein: CASSAQGVVNTGELFF.